This entry concerns a single TCR beta chain. What it recognizes is unknown. The record originates from a study of vaccination effects on CD4 cells after COVID-19. Sequencing in the ViraFEST assay came after antigen-specific CD4+ T cells had been expanded with viral peptide pools, which were used to stimulate PBMC. The culture ran for roughly 10 days before CD4+ T cells were isolated. PCR confirmed that the person was infected with SARS-CoV-2 between March and December 2020. On both days 3 and 7, half of the culture medium was replaced with IL-2 medium. Sequencing used immunoSEQ multiplex PCR; TCRdb keeps in-frame clones, though not all of them. The sample comprises about 45,000 clones, approximately 72% of which are singletons, and roughly 29% rests with the top ten. CDR1 SGHNT and CDR2 YENEEA come from the germline V gene. The CDR3 extends over 15 amino acids. V lost 3 bases to trimming and J lost 5 bases; unmatched junction nucleotides: 5.

Study-wide points: Clonal contraction was marked in infection- and vaccine-induced clones late after vaccination. Convalescents' spike-reactive clones after vaccination were mainly made up of new clones that the vaccine induced.

Sequenced material: CD4+ T cells from PBMCs cultured with a peptide pool, taken before COVID-19 vaccination. The chain links TRBV11-3 to TRBJ2-3; 10 bases agree with TRBD2. This receptor was obtained from a human donor who had a prior SARS-CoV-2 infection. CDR3: CASSFGLAEGDTQYF. The CDR3 bases are TGTGCCAGCAGCTTTGGACTAGCGGAAGGAGATACGCAGTATTTT.